This T cell receptor (beta chain) was captured by sequencing in a study of blood T cell repertoires in COVID-19. Study as a whole: Researchers got acute and convalescent COVID-19 samples from the United States, Italy and Spain.

Those who participated ranged in age from roughly 18 to 89 years and resided in about 24 US areas. Participants' own reports of clinical history determined their cohort assignment. Assay: immunoSEQ multiplex PCR; the TCRdb copy retains only in-frame clones and omits some. The sample consists of some 170,000 clones, around 80% of them appearing once. V lost 3 bases, J lost 3 bases, and 3 bases stayed unmatched. CDR1 is SGDLS and CDR2 is YYNGEE in the germline V gene. The CDR3 length is 15 residues. The sequenced sample was PBMCs or T cells enriched from blood (not recorded which). The chain links TRBV9 to TRBJ1-2, with 12 positions matching TRBD1. This TCR was recovered from a man aged 50 to 59 who had recovered from COVID-19. The CDR3 reads CASSAGTGGDYGYTF. The CDR3 DNA reads TGTGCCAGCAGCGCCGGGACAGGGGGCGACTATGGCTACACCTTC. Combining the CDR3 with reference TRBV9 and TRBJ1-2 gives the whole variable domain DSGVTQTPKHLITATGQRVTLRCSPRSGDLSVYWYQQSLDQGLQFLIQYYNGEERAKGNILERFSAQQFPDLHSELNLSSLELGDSALYFCASSAGTGGDYGYTFGSGTRLTVV.